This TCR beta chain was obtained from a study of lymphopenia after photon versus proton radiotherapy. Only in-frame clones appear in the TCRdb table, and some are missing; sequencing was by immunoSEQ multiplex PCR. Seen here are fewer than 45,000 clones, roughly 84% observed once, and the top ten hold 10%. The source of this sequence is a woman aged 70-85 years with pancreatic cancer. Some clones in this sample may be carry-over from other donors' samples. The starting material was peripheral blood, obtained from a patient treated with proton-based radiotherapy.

This CDR3 reads CASSIGGTGRGYTF. CDR3 DNA: TGTGCCAGTAGTATCGGAGGGACAGGGAGAGGCTACACCTTC. The chain is built from TRBV19 and TRBJ1-2; 9 nucleotides line up with TRBD1. This CDR3 spans 14 amino acids. CDR1 is LNHDA and CDR2 is SQIVND in the germline V gene (reference sequence). V lost 3 bases to trimming and J lost 8 bases; unmatched junction nucleotides: 7.